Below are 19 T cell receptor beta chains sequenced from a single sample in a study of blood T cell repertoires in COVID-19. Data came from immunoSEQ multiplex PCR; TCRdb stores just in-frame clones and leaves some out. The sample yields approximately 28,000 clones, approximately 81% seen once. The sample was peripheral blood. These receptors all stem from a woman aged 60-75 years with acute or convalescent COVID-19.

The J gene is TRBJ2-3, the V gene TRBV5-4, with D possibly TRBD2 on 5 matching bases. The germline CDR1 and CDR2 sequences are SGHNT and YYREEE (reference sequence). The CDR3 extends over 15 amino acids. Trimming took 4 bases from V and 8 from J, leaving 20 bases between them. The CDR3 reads CASSGNKKVGGTQYF. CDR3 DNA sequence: TGTGCCAGCAGCGGGAATAAGAAGGTCGGAGGTACGCAGTATTTT.

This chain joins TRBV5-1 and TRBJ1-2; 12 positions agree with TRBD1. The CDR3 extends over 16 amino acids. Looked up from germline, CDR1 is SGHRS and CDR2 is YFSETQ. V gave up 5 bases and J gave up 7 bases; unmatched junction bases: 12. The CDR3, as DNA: TGCGCCAGCAGTAGGGACAGGGGGCGCACGGGCCGTGGCTACACCTTC. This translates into CASSRDRGRTGRGYTF.

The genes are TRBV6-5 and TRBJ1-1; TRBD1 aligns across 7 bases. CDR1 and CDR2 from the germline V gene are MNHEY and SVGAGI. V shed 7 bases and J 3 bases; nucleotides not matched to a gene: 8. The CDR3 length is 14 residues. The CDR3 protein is CASTRADRHTEAFF. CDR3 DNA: TGTGCCAGCACACGGGCGGACAGGCACACTGAAGCTTTCTTT.

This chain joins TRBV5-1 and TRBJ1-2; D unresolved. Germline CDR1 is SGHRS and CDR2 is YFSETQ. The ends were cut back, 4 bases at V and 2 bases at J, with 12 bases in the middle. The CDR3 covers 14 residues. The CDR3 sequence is CASSPQTTNYGYTF. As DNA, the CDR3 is TGCGCCAGCAGCCCTCAGACGACAAACTATGGCTACACCTTC.

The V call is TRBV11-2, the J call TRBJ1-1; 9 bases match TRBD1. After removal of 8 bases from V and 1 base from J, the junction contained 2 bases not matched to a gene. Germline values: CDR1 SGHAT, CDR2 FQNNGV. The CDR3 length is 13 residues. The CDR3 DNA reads TGTGCCAGCCAGGGACAGGGGAACACTGAAGCTTTCTTT. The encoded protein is CASQGQGNTEAFF.

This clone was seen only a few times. The CDR3 protein is CASQRRGFTGSGNTIYF. Written as DNA, the CDR3 is TGTGCCAGTCAGAGGCGCGGCTTTACCGGCTCTGGAAACACCATATATTTT. The chain recombines TRBV19 with TRBJ1-3; D gene unclear. This CDR3 spans 17 amino acids. The V end was cut by 8 bases, the J end by 0 bases, with 20 bases between. Germline V gene sequence: CDR1 LNHDA, CDR2 SQIVND (reference sequence).

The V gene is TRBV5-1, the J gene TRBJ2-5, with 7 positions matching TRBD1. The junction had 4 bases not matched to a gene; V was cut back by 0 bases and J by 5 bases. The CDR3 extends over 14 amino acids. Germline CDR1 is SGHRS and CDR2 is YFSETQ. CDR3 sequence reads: CASSLEGARETQYF. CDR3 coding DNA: TGCGCCAGCAGCTTGGAGGGGGCCCGGGAGACCCAGTACTTC.

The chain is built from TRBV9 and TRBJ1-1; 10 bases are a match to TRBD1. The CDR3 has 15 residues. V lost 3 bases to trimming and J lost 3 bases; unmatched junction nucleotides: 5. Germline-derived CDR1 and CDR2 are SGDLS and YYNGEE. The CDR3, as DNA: TGTGCCAGCAGCGAAAGGACAGGGGGGTACACTGAAGCTTTCTTT. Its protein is CASSERTGGYTEAFF. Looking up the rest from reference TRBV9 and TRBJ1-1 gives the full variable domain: DSGVTQTPKHLITATGQRVTLRCSPRSGDLSVYWYQQSLDQGLQFLIQYYNGEERAKGNILERFSAQQFPDLHSELNLSSLELGDSALYFCASSERTGGYTEAFFGQGTRLTVV.

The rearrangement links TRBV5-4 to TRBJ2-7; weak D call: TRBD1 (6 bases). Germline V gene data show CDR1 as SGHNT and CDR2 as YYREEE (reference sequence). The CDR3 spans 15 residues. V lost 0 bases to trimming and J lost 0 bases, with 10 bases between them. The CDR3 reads CASSLVGTSSYEQYF. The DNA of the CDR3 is TGTGCCAGCAGCTTGGTGGGGACAAGCTCCTACGAGCAGTACTTC.

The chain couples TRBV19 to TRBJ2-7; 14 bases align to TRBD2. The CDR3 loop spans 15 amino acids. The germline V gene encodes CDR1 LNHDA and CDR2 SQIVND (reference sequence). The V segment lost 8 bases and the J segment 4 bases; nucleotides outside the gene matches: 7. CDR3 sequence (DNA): TGTGCCAGTGCCCGACTAGCGGGGGGGCCGTACGAGCAGTACTTC. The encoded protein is CASARLAGGPYEQYF.

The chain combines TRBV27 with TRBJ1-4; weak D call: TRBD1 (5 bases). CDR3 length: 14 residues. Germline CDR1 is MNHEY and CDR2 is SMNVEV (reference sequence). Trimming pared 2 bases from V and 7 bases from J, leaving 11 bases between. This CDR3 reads CASSLRQGSEKLFF. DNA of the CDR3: TGTGCCAGCAGTTTAAGGCAGGGAAGTGAAAAACTGTTTTTT. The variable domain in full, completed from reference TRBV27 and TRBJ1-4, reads EAQVTQNPRYLITVTGKKLTVTCSQNMNHEYMSWYRQDPGLGLRQIYYSMNVEVTDKGDVPEGYKVSRKEKRNFPLILESPSPNQTSLYFCASSLRQGSEKLFFGSGTQLSVL.

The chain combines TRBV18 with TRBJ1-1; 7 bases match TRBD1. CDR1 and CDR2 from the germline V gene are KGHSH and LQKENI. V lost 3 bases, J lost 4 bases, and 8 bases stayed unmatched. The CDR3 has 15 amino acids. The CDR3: CASSPTTGKGTEAFF. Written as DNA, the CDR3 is TGTGCCAGCTCACCGACGACAGGGAAGGGCACTGAAGCTTTCTTT.

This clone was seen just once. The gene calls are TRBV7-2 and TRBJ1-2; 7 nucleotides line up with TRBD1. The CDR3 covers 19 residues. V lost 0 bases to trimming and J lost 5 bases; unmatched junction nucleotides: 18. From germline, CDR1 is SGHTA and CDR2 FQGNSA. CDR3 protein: CASSLAPGGQLPQVYGYTF. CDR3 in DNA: TGTGCCAGCAGCTTAGCGCCAGGGGGACAGTTACCCCAGGTATATGGCTACACCTTC.

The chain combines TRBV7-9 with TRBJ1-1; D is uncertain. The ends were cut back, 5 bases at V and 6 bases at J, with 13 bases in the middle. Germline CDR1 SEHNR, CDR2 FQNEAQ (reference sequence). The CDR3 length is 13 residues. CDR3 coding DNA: TGTGCCAGCAGCCCCACGGTTGAGGCTGAAGCTTTCTTT. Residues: CASSPTVEAEAFF.

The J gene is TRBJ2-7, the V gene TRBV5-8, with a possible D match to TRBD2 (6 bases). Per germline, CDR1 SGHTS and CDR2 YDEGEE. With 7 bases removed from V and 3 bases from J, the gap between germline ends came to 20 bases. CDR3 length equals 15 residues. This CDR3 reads CASVSGWGRNYEQYF. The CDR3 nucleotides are TGTGCCAGCGTAAGCGGGTGGGGCCGAAACTACGAGCAGTACTTC.

CDR3 amino acids: CASSHGADTGELFF. The CDR3 nucleotides read TGTGCCAGCAGCCATGGGGCCGACACCGGGGAGCTGTTTTTT. The J gene is TRBJ2-2, the V gene TRBV5-4, with D perhaps TRBD1 (5 bases). V was shortened by 4 bases and J by 3 bases, with 10 bases between the two germline ends. This CDR3 comprises 14 residues. Per germline, CDR1 SGHNT and CDR2 YYREEE (reference sequence). Drawing the rest from reference TRBV5-4 and TRBJ2-2, the complete variable domain is ETGVTQSPTHLIKTRGQQVTLRCSSQSGHNTVSWYQQALGQGPQFIFQYYREEENGRGNFPPRFSGLQFPNYSSELNVNALELDDSALYLCASSHGADTGELFFGEGSRLTVL.

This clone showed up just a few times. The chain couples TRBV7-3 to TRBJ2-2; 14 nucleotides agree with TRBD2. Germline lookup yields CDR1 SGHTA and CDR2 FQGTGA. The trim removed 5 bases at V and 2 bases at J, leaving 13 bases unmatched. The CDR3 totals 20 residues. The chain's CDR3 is CASSPRRGLAGALNTGELFF. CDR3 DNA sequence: TGTGCCAGCAGCCCAAGGAGGGGACTAGCGGGGGCTCTAAACACCGGGGAGCTGTTTTTT.

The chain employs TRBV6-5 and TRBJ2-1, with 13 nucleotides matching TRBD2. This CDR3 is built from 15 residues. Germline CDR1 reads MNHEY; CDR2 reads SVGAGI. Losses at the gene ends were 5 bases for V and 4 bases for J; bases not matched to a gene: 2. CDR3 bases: TGTGCCAGCAGTATGACTAGCGGGGGGTACAATGAGCAGTTCTTC. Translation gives CASSMTSGGYNEQFF.

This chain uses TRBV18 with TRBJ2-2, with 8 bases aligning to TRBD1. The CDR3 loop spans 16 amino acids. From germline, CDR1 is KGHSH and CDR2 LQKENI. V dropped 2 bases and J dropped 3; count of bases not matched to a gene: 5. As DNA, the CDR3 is TGTGCCAGCTCACCAAGGTCAGGGGGCGACACCGGGGAGCTGTTTTTT. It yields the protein CASSPRSGGDTGELFF.